This is a list of T cell receptor beta chains from one sample in a study of T cell responses to AZD1222 COVID-19 vaccine. Only in-frame clones appear in the TCRdb table, and some are missing; sequencing was by immunoSEQ multiplex PCR. This repertoire shows 150,000 or so clones, 93% found once; its top ten account for approximately 4.9%. The sequenced sample was peripheral blood, obtained on day 0 of AZD1222 vaccination. These receptors were collected from an adult in good health. The CDR3 runs from the conserved cysteine through the conserved F or W. D genes are given only for firm matches. Part of the rows lack a size; the others show once, few, many or a class for expanded clones.

CDR3aa,CDR3nt,abundance,j_gene,v_gene,d_gene
CASSELRYTVEQYF,TGTGCCAGCAGTGAACTCAGGTACACCGTCGAGCAGTACTTC,-,TRBJ2-7,TRBV6-1,-
CASSLRVSGSTEQFF,TGTGCCAGCAGCTTACGGGTTAGCGGGAGCACTGAGCAGTTCTTC,-,TRBJ2-1,TRBV7-3,TRBD2
CASSKREATDTQYF,TGTGCCAGTAGTAAACGGGAGGCGACAGATACGCAGTATTTT,-,TRBJ2-3,TRBV19,TRBD2
CASKQTGYPEAFF,TGCGCCAGCAAACAGACAGGGTACCCTGAAGCTTTCTTT,-,TRBJ1-1,TRBV5-1,TRBD1
CASSYSNSGTEQYF,TGTGCCAGCAGTTACTCGAACTCAGGGACCGAGCAGTACTTC,-,TRBJ2-7,TRBV6-5,-
CASSQDLVQIETQYF,TGTGCCAGCAGCCAAGATCTCGTACAGATTGAGACCCAGTACTTC,-,TRBJ2-5,TRBV3-1/TRBV3-2,-
CASTGGTPVAGVTYEQYF,TGTGCCAGCACCGGCGGGACTCCGGTAGCGGGGGTCACCTACGAGCAGTACTTC,-,TRBJ2-7,TRBV5-4,TRBD2
CASSLSGRWGYGYTF,TGCGCCAGCAGTCTATCGGGACGCTGGGGCTATGGCTACACCTTC,-,TRBJ1-2,TRBV5-1,-
CAWSPGRVAEAFF,TGTGCCTGGAGTCCAGGGCGTGTGGCTGAAGCTTTCTTT,-,TRBJ1-1,TRBV30,-
CASSQDPGNYGYTF,TGTGCCAGCAGCCAAGATCCAGGGAACTATGGCTACACCTTC,-,TRBJ1-2,TRBV3-1/TRBV3-2,-
CATAQGRETQYF,TGTGCCACAGCACAGGGGAGAGAGACCCAGTACTTC,-,TRBJ2-5,TRBV10-3,TRBD1
CASSLVGEGYHEQFF,TGTGCCAGCAGCTTGGTGGGGGAGGGCTACCATGAGCAGTTCTTC,-,TRBJ2-1,TRBV5-4,TRBD2
CASSRTSRGLYEQYF,TGCGCCAGCAGCAGGACTTCAAGGGGGCTCTACGAGCAGTACTTC,-,TRBJ2-7,TRBV5-1,TRBD1
CASSPTGGGYGYTF,TGTGCCAGCAGCCCAACAGGGGGCGGTTATGGCTACACCTTC,-,TRBJ1-2,TRBV9,TRBD1
CASSRATNSYTDTQYF,TGTGCCAGCAGCCGCGCTACTAACTCGTACACAGATACGCAGTATTTT,-,TRBJ2-3,TRBV7-9,-
CASSYSLAPTEQFF,TGTGCCAGCAGTTACTCTCTAGCGCCGACTGAGCAGTTCTTC,-,TRBJ2-1,TRBV6-5,-
CASSVRDSPTDTQYF,TGCGCCAGCAGCGTCCGGGACAGCCCCACAGATACGCAGTATTTT,-,TRBJ2-3,TRBV5-1,TRBD1
CASSLGTPMLGYEQYF,TGTGCCAGCAGCTTGGGTACCCCGATGCTGGGATACGAGCAGTACTTC,few,TRBJ2-7,TRBV5-4,-
CATSGGARENTEAFF,TGTGCCACCAGTGGAGGTGCCAGGGAGAACACTGAAGCTTTCTTT,-,TRBJ1-1,TRBV24-1,-
CSASGRGPNQPQHF,TGCAGTGCTAGTGGCAGGGGGCCGAATCAGCCCCAGCATTTT,once,TRBJ1-5,TRBV20-1,TRBD1
CASSLADYGYTF,TGTGCCAGCAGTTTAGCTGACTATGGCTACACCTTC,-,TRBJ1-2,TRBV28,-
CAIRTGEAYEQYF,TGTGCCATCCGGACAGGGGAGGCCTACGAGCAGTACTTC,-,TRBJ2-7,TRBV28,TRBD1
CASSIGRGTYEQYF,TGTGCCAGTAGTATAGGGAGGGGCACCTACGAGCAGTACTTC,-,TRBJ2-7,TRBV19,-
CASMDRLYGYTF,TGTGCCAGTATGGACAGGCTCTATGGCTACACCTTC,-,TRBJ1-2,TRBV19,TRBD1
CASSTGLATGELFF,TGTGCCAGCAGCACCGGACTAGCTACCGGGGAGCTGTTTTTT,-,TRBJ2-2,TRBV3-1/TRBV3-2,TRBD2
CASSLVPSGSGELFF,TGTGCCAGCAGCTTAGTCCCTAGCGGGTCCGGGGAGCTGTTTTTT,-,TRBJ2-2,TRBV7-8,TRBD2
CASGRGTEAFF,TGTGCCAGCGGGCGTGGCACTGAAGCTTTCTTT,few,TRBJ1-1,TRBV3-1/TRBV3-2,-
CASSYSAGPYEQYF,TGTGCCAGCAGTTACTCAGCGGGCCCCTACGAGCAGTACTTC,-,TRBJ2-7,TRBV6-5,-
CASSPFDSLNTEAFF,TGCGCCAGCAGCCCATTTGACAGCTTGAACACTGAAGCTTTCTTT,-,TRBJ1-1,TRBV5-1,-
CSVLSGSGELFF,TGCAGCGTTCTTAGCGGGAGCGGGGAGCTGTTTTTT,-,TRBJ2-2,TRBV29-1,TRBD2
CASSSGTRGGYTF,TGCGCCAGCAGTTCCGGGACAAGAGGGGGCTACACCTTC,-,TRBJ1-2,TRBV10-1,-
CASSFTGELFF,TGTGCCAGCAGCTTCACCGGGGAGCTGTTTTTT,-,TRBJ2-2,TRBV7-9,-
CASSLVLGDRDTQYF,TGCGCCAGCAGCTTGGTTCTGGGGGACAGGGATACGCAGTATTTT,-,TRBJ2-3,TRBV5-1,TRBD1
CASSLQVGREENTEAFF,TGTGCCAGCAGCCTACAAGTGGGCAGGGAGGAGAACACTGAAGCTTTCTTT,-,TRBJ1-1,TRBV5-5,-
CASSIGDTNYGYTF,TGTGCCAGTAGTATCGGAGATACTAACTATGGCTACACCTTC,few,TRBJ1-2,TRBV19,-
CASSFKISTGMSYNEQFF,TGTGCCAGCAGTTTTAAGATTTCAACAGGGATGTCCTACAATGAGCAGTTCTTC,-,TRBJ2-1,TRBV11-2,-
CASSVGGGISYEQYF,TGTGCCAGCAGCGTAGGGGGCGGGATCTCCTACGAGCAGTACTTC,-,TRBJ2-7,TRBV9,-
CASSLDLNTEAFF,TGTGCCAGCAGCCTAGACCTGAACACTGAAGCTTTCTTT,-,TRBJ1-1,TRBV14,-
CASSQGTITEAFF,TGTGCCAGCAGCCAGGGGACTATCACTGAAGCTTTCTTT,-,TRBJ1-1,TRBV7-8,-
CASSLAGTGGLNSPLHF,TGTGCCAGCAGCTTAGCCGGGACAGGGGGCCTTAATTCACCCCTCCACTTT,once,TRBJ1-6,TRBV7-2,TRBD1